This T cell receptor (beta chain) was sequenced for a study of beta chain features in type 1 diabetes. Study-wide points: Shorter TCRB CDR3s, moderately but significantly so, marked every one of the four CD4+ subsets in Type 1 diabetes patients. Sampled from patients, naive, central memory and Treg TCRB repertoires appeared more similar than those sampled from healthy donors.

The investigators reverse transcribed all of the isolated RNA, so they sequenced expressed TCRB transcripts. Only in-frame clones appear in the TCRdb table, and some are missing; sequencing was by immunoSEQ multiplex PCR. The sample contains 100,000 to 150,000 clones, 7.5% to 9.5% of which appear only once. Per the germline V gene, CDR1 is SGHVS and CDR2 is FNYEAQ. The CDR3 is 16 amino acids. The ends lost 5 bases at V and 7 bases at J; junction bases unmatched: 15. There are a few counts of this clone. Its target is unknown. The origin of this receptor is a man aged 25 to 45 with type 1 diabetes. Sequenced: central memory CD4+ T cells from blood. V usage is TRBV7-6 and J usage is TRBJ2-7; 9 bases align to TRBD1. CDR3 loop: CASSVLEGQGMGEQYF. The CDR3 DNA follows: TGTGCCAGCAGCGTTTTGGAGGGACAGGGCATGGGGGAGCAGTACTTC.